The 30 T cell receptor beta chains below were found in one sample sequenced in a study of vaccination and CD4 T cells after COVID-19. Time point specified: late sampling 161 to 241 days after vaccination in a few convalescent patients. The treatment denotes: roughly ten-day PBMC culture with coronavirus spike peptide pools or control peptides (ViraFEST assay). Cultured CD4+ T-cell DNA underwent Oncomine TCR Beta short-read sequencing. Each CDR3 protein gets one entry after TCRdb re-called the PCR reads with MiXCR. The table includes approximately 17,000 distinct CDR3 sequences, under 55% detected once. Their antigens remain unidentified. The sequencing used CD4+ T cells from blood, cultured in vitro, collected about 7 months after SARS-CoV-2 vaccination. These receptors all come from a human donor who had recovered from COVID-19.

This sequence joins TRBV4-3 and TRBJ2-1; TRBD2 aligns across 8 bases. Germline trimming cut 0 bases from V and 6 bases from J; bases unmatched to any gene: 10. Germline lookup yields CDR1 LGHNA and CDR2 YSLEER. CDR3 length: 17 amino acids. The CDR3 DNA sequence: TGCGCCAGCAGCCAAGAATTGGGCGGGAGGTTTGGCAATGAGCAGTTCTTC. Its translation: CASSQELGGRFGNEQFF.

The V gene is TRBV25-1, the J gene TRBJ1-1; D is unclear. In germline, CDR1 is MGHDK, CDR2 SYGVNS. This CDR3 has 15 residues. The V end was cut by 4 bases, the J end by 0 bases, with 12 bases between. Written as DNA, the CDR3 is TGTGCCAGCAGTGTTTACGGTAAGATGAACACTGAAGCTTTCTTT. It specifies CASSVYGKMNTEAFF. The full variable domain, with the rest looked up from reference TRBV25-1 and TRBJ1-1, is EADIYQTPRYLVIGTGKKITLECSQTMGHDKMYWYQQDPGMELHLIHYSYGVNSTEKGDLSSESTVSRIRTEHFPLTLESARPSHTSQYLCASSVYGKMNTEAFFGQGTRLTVV.

The rearrangement uses TRBV11-3 and TRBJ2-7, with TRBD1 identical over 8 bases. Germline V gives CDR1 SGHNT, CDR2 YENEEA. The CDR3 is 13 amino acids. The J segment lost 7 bases and the V segment lost 5 bases, leaving 7 bases of the junction unmatched. DNA for the CDR3: TGTGCCAGCAGCCGTGGACAGGGTAGGGAGCAGTACTTC. Its protein is CASSRGQGREQYF.

This clonotype was recorded a few times. The J gene is TRBJ1-5, the V gene TRBV10-3; the D is unclear. Germline-derived CDR1 and CDR2 are ENHRY and SYGVKD. The CDR3 contains 18 residues. V was pared by 4 bases and J by 4 bases, with 23 bases between. CDR3: CAISVSHPGSAVNQPQHF. CDR3 sequence (DNA): TGTGCCATCAGTGTTTCTCATCCAGGCTCCGCTGTTAATCAGCCCCAGCATTTT.

The table lists this clonotype with a few counts. V usage is TRBV7-3 and J usage is TRBJ2-1, with D maybe TRBD2 (5 bases). Trimming stripped 5 bases from V and 5 bases from J, with 16 bases between. Germline-derived CDR1 and CDR2 are SGHTA and FQGTGA. CDR3 length: 15 amino acids. CDR3 loop: CASSPTGIADNEQFF. The CDR3 DNA sequence: TGTGCCAGCAGCCCTACGGGGATCGCGGACAATGAGCAGTTCTTC.

This clonotype showed up just a few times. V usage is TRBV11-2 and J usage is TRBJ2-7; 8 bases agree with TRBD1. The length of the CDR3 is 11 residues. CDR1 and CDR2 (germline): SGHAT, FQNNGV. The V segment lost 5 bases and the J segment 12 bases; nucleotides outside the gene matches: 6. The CDR3 nucleotides are TGTGCCAGCAGCCCCGGACAGGGAGCGTACTTC. This encodes CASSPGQGAYF.

This sequence joins TRBV20-1 and TRBJ2-5; 7 positions match TRBD1. Trimming at V came to 6 bases and at J to 8 bases, leaving 6 bases not matched to a gene. Looked up from germline, CDR1 is DFQATT and CDR2 is SNEGSKA (reference sequence). The CDR3 is made up of 11 amino acids. The CDR3 region is CSATKGGTQYF. The CDR3 coding sequence is TGCAGTGCCACGAAAGGGGGCACCCAGTACTTC.

This rearrangement joins TRBV7-6 to TRBJ1-1, with D uncertain. Deletions cut 5 bases from V and 3 bases from J, with 13 bases between. Germline loops: CDR1 SGHVS, CDR2 FNYEAQ. This CDR3 is built from 14 residues. CDR3 bases: TGTGCCAGCAGCGTCCAATTGGATTACACTGAAGCTTTCTTT. It codes for CASSVQLDYTEAFF.

This clonotype has a handful of counts. The rearrangement joins TRBV10-3 to TRBJ2-7; 8 bases agree with TRBD2. The CDR3 consists of 14 residues. Germline V gives CDR1 ENHRY, CDR2 SYGVKD. The junction had 6 bases not matched to a gene; V was cut back by 6 bases and J by 2 bases. This chain's CDR3 is CAIRGAGDPYEQYF. CDR3 in DNA: TGTGCCATCAGGGGAGCGGGGGACCCCTACGAGCAGTACTTC.

A few counts support this clonotype. This chain joins TRBV6-1 and TRBJ2-3; no definite D call. Germline CDR1 reads MNHNS; CDR2 reads SASEGT. Trimming left V 1 base short and J 1 base short, with 9 bases between. This CDR3 is built from 15 residues. This CDR3 is CASSEVGYGTDTQYF. The CDR3 nucleotides are TGTGCCAGCAGTGAAGTGGGGTATGGCACAGATACGCAGTATTTT.

The rearrangement uses TRBV2 and TRBJ2-5; D not resolved. The germline V gene has CDR1 SNHLY and CDR2 FYNNEI. The length of the CDR3 is 13 residues. V shed 5 bases and J shed 0 bases, with 7 bases lying between them. The CDR3 sequence: CASSFRHQETQYF. Here the CDR3 DNA reads TGTGCCAGCAGTTTCCGGCACCAAGAGACCCAGTACTTC.

The chain couples TRBV10-3 to TRBJ2-3; D is unclear. Trimming removed 11 bases at V and 0 bases at J, with 12 bases between. CDR3 length: 13 amino acids. Germline loops: CDR1 ENHRY, CDR2 SYGVKD. CDR3 loop: CAHRADSTDTQYF. The CDR3 DNA sequence: TGTGCCCATCGGGCCGATAGCACAGATACGCAGTATTTT.

In its sample, this clonotype was seen a few times. The chain joins TRBV7-3 to TRBJ2-1, with TRBD1 as a possible D gene (7 bases). This CDR3 has 13 amino acids. CDR1 and CDR2 from the germline V gene are SGHTA and FQGTGA. V lost 2 bases to trimming and J lost 7 bases, with 9 bases between them. CDR3 region: CASSLAGQNEQFF. Written as DNA, the CDR3 is TGTGCCAGCAGCTTAGCGGGACAGAATGAGCAGTTCTTC.

The genes are TRBV11-3 and TRBJ2-7; D unresolved. The CDR3 loop spans 15 amino acids. Trimming took 5 bases from V and 0 from J, leaving 14 bases between them. Looked up from germline, CDR1 is SGHNT and CDR2 is YENEEA. The CDR3 nucleotides read TGTGCCAGCAGCACTATTGGACGTTCCTCCTACGAGCAGTACTTC. Its protein is CASSTIGRSSYEQYF.

This chain uses TRBV20-1 with TRBJ1-2; D gene uncertain. With 6 bases removed from V and 4 bases from J, the gap between germline ends came to 9 bases. The CDR3 extends over 11 amino acids. Germline V gene sequence: CDR1 DFQATT, CDR2 SNEGSKA (reference sequence). The CDR3 nucleotides read TGCAGTGCCCAAAGTGCCTATGGCTACACCTTC. This translates into CSAQSAYGYTF.

The rearrangement links TRBV20-1 to TRBJ2-5, with D tentatively TRBD2 (6 bases). This CDR3 has 14 amino acids. The ends were cut back, 6 bases at V and 4 bases at J, with 18 bases in the middle. Germline CDR1 reads DFQATT; CDR2 reads SNEGSKA (reference sequence). CDR3 protein: CSAGFGRWGETQYF. CDR3 in DNA: TGCAGTGCCGGTTTCGGGAGATGGGGAGAGACCCAGTACTTC.

The V and J genes are TRBV20-1 and TRBJ1-2; possibly TRBD1 for D (6 bases). Germline V gene sequence: CDR1 DFQATT, CDR2 SNEGSKA (reference sequence). V shed 5 bases and J shed 0 bases, with 7 bases lying between them. CDR3 size: 12 residues. CDR3 bases: TGCAGTGCTCCAGGGGCTAACTATGGCTACACCTTC. This gives the protein CSAPGANYGYTF.

The CDR3 region has the DNA TGCAGTGCTAGGACGGGACAGGCGAGGTTGAGCTACACCTTC. Its protein product is CSARTGQARLSYTF. This chain links TRBV20-1 with TRBJ1-2, with 8 positions matching TRBD1. The CDR3 is 14 residues long. The trim removed 3 bases at V and 9 bases at J, leaving 12 bases unmatched. In germline, CDR1 is DFQATT, CDR2 SNEGSKA (reference sequence).

The CDR3 protein is CSAKGQGVYEQYF. The CDR3 bases are TGCAGTGCAAAAGGACAGGGGGTTTACGAGCAGTACTTC. The V and J genes are TRBV20-1 and TRBJ2-7, with 10 nucleotides matching TRBD1. Germline CDR1 and CDR2: DFQATT and SNEGSKA (reference sequence). The CDR3 runs 13 residues. V gave up 6 bases and J gave up 4 bases; unmatched junction bases: 6.

The rearrangement links TRBV4-2 to TRBJ1-1, with D unclear. V lost 5 bases and J 2 bases, leaving 15 bases between the germline ends. CDR1 and CDR2 (germline): LGHNA, YNFKEQ. CDR3 length: 15 amino acids. The CDR3, as DNA: TGTGCCAGCAGCTCTGCGCTTGGGGTAAACACTGAAGCTTTCTTT. Protein sequence: CASSSALGVNTEAFF.

This clonotype is medium-sized in the sample. The chain joins TRBV6-1 to TRBJ2-7; 11 bases fit TRBD2. Germline V gene lookup returns CDR1 MNHNS and CDR2 SASEGT. The CDR3 runs to 15 residues. V shed 6 bases and J 7 bases; nucleotides not matched to a gene: 11. The DNA of the CDR3 is TGTGCCAGCAGAAGCCGACTAGCGGGACTTAGGGAGCAGTACTTC. Encoded protein: CASRSRLAGLREQYF.

This clonotype was found a few times. V gene TRBV7-2 combines with J gene TRBJ2-5, with 8 nucleotides matching TRBD1. There are 14 residues in the CDR3. Per germline, CDR1 SGHTA and CDR2 FQGNSA. J lost 2 bases, V lost 6 bases, and 5 bases had no gene match. CDR3 sequence: CASSQQGGQETQYF. The CDR3 DNA reads TGTGCCAGCAGTCAACAGGGGGGTCAAGAGACCCAGTACTTC.

This clonotype was recorded a few times. The chain has TRBV7-2 and TRBJ1-2; 10 bases match TRBD1. The CDR3 has 15 residues. Losses at the gene ends were 5 bases for V and 5 bases for J; bases not matched to a gene: 8. The V gene's germline CDR1 is SGHTA and CDR2 FQGNSA. The CDR3 nucleotides read TGTGCCAGCAGCCCGAGGACAGGGGGGAGGTATGGCTACACCTTC. It is translated as CASSPRTGGRYGYTF. Together with reference TRBV7-2 and TRBJ1-2, the CDR3 gives the full variable domain: GAGVSQSPSNKVTEKGKDVELRCDPISGHTALYWYRQSLGQGLEFLIYFQGNSAPDKSGLPSDRFSAERTGGSVSTLTIQRTQQEDSAVYLCASSPRTGGRYGYTFGSGTRLTVV.

This chain links TRBV6-1 with TRBJ2-1, with D uncertain. In germline, CDR1 is MNHNS, CDR2 SASEGT. The V end was cut by 6 bases, the J end by 4 bases, with 19 bases between. CDR3 size: 16 residues. DNA for the CDR3: TGTGCCAGCAGGTCCCAGGTTGGGCAGAATTACAATGAGCAGTTCTTC. Translation gives CASRSQVGQNYNEQFF.

The chain employs TRBV20-1 and TRBJ1-2; D might be TRBD1 (6 bases). V was clipped by 3 bases and J by 5 bases, with 16 bases between them. Germline-derived CDR1 and CDR2 are DFQATT and SNEGSKA (reference sequence). This CDR3 has 14 amino acids. In DNA, the CDR3 is TGCAGTGCTAGGGGGATCACAGGGACTTATGGCTACACCTTC. Its translation: CSARGITGTYGYTF.

This clonotype appeared a few times. The chain links TRBV7-2 to TRBJ2-3, with TRBD2 identical over 9 bases. CDR3 length: 17 amino acids. With V trimmed by 8 bases and J by 4 bases, 16 bases remained unmatched. In germline, CDR1 is SGHTA, CDR2 FQGNSA. The DNA for the CDR3 is TGTGCCAGCTCAGGGGGGACTAGCTTATCGTCGGCAGATACGCAGTATTTT. This codes for CASSGGTSLSSADTQYF.

The chain combines TRBV7-2 with TRBJ2-7; the D call may be TRBD1 or TRBD2 (6 bases each). The germline V and J ends were trimmed by 3 bases and 3 bases, with 21 bases remaining between them. This CDR3 has 17 amino acids. Germline V gene lookup returns CDR1 SGHTA and CDR2 FQGNSA. DNA for the CDR3: TGTGCCAGCAGCTTCTTTGGGGGGCCACTAACCAACTACGAGCAGTACTTC. Residues: CASSFFGGPLTNYEQYF.

This sequence joins TRBV4-3 and TRBJ1-5, with TRBD1 identical over 8 bases. The junction had 8 bases not matched to a gene; V was cut back by 0 bases and J by 7 bases. From germline, CDR1 is LGHNA and CDR2 YSLEER. This CDR3 comprises 16 residues. CDR3 in DNA: TGCGCCAGCAGCCAAGAATTCGGACAGGGAAGACAGCCCCAGCATTTT. It is translated as CASSQEFGQGRQPQHF.

This chain links TRBV7-6 with TRBJ1-3, with 7 bases matching TRBD1. The length of the CDR3 is 12 residues. After removal of 5 bases from V and 11 bases from J, the junction contained 6 bases not matched to a gene. Germline lookup yields CDR1 SGHVS and CDR2 FNYEAQ. The CDR3 DNA reads TGTGCCAGCAGCACCCGACAGGGTCCCATATATTTT. Its protein is CASSTRQGPIYF.

A remark on this clonotype: Being one base from a much bigger clone, this may be a read error. The gene calls are TRBV7-9 and TRBJ1-3; D gene uncertain. Trimming removed 8 bases at V and 0 bases at J, with 11 bases between. The CDR3 contains 14 residues. Germline values: CDR1 SEHNR, CDR2 FQNEAQ (reference sequence). CDR3 residues: CASGHRDSGNTIYF. As DNA, the CDR3 is TGTGCCAGCGGTCACAGAGACTCTGGAAACACCATATATTTT.